This T cell receptor beta chain was captured in a study of cytomegalovirus exposure and HLA in healthy donors. Study-wide background: HLA-typed donors contributed 65 million to 95 million unique TCRs, which were held in an early data release. Of some 400 genotyped donors, around 76% clustered with self-reported Caucasian donors.

On this clone itself: Its antigen remains unknown.

Germline V gene lookup returns CDR1 SGHRS and CDR2 YFSETQ. The CDR3 runs 15 residues. V gave up 0 bases and J gave up 5 bases; unmatched junction bases: 5. With 60 Vbeta and 13 Jbeta primers, the PCR was carried out. Here immunoSEQ multiplex PCR was the method, and the copy in TCRdb shows in-frame clones only, minus some. The sample contains fewer than 100,000 clones, roughly 78% of which appear only once. Study results and limitations: Investigators reported 164 TCR beta chains as tied to cytomegalovirus. Accurate predictions that matched the HLA-A and HLA-B alleles of most subjects were reportedly made from TCR beta sequences.

The sample comprised PBMCs. This receptor was obtained from a male donor in good health and CMV-seropositive. The chain is built from TRBV5-1 and TRBJ2-5; 9 bases fit TRBD2. The CDR3 DNA reads as TGCGCCAGCAGCTTGGAAGGCGGGAGGGCCGAGACCCAGTACTTC. This gives the protein CASSLEGGRAETQYF.